This T cell receptor (beta chain) was obtained from a study of CD8 T cells in ankylosing spondylitis. General study results and limits: Seemingly characteristic of ankylosing spondylitis blood was a TCR beta motif consisting of under ten highly homologous variants.

The CDR3 consists of 13 residues. Germline V gene data show CDR1 as DFQATT and CDR2 as SNEGSKA (reference sequence). Trimming left V 3 bases short and J 7 bases short, with 15 bases between. This clonotype has a handful of counts. Its specificity is not known. Via MiXCR, TCRdb re-called the 5' RACE reads, giving one row per CDR3 protein. Found here are under 950,000 distinct CDR3 sequences, roughly 19% of them singletons; the top ten hold 15% to 20%. The source material was blood, either unsorted or a sorted T cell fraction (not recorded which). This chain connects TRBV20-1 to TRBJ1-1; D uncertain. This clonotype was obtained from a male donor with ankylosing spondylitis. The CDR3 DNA reads as TGCAGTGCTAGCTCGGAATTCCAAGTTGAAGCTTTCTTT. Translating gives CSASSEFQVEAFF.